The 26 T cell receptor beta chains below were found in one sample sequenced in a study of PD-1 blockade in classical Hodgkin lymphoma. Clones were sequenced by immunoSEQ multiplex PCR, and TCRdb holds only the in-frame ones, with some missing. This sample has about 41,000 clones; around 69% occur once, and the top ten carry approximately 2.4%. Time point in this sample: cycle 4 day 1 (C4D1), after 5 to 7 weeks of nivolumab. In every patient, relapse followed autologous stem cell transplantation, while exposure to brentuximab vedotin differed. Sequencing used peripheral blood mononuclear cells (PBMCs), obtained before the fourth cycle of nivolumab. These receptors originate from a human donor with classical Hodgkin lymphoma.

This chain connects TRBV7-9 to TRBJ2-3, with 14 bases lining up with TRBD2. There are 16 residues in the CDR3. V was pared by 2 bases and J by 5 bases, with 3 bases of the junction left unmatched. Germline values: CDR1 SEHNR, CDR2 FQNEAQ (reference sequence). This chain's CDR3 is CASSLSGLAGVDTQYF. The CDR3 nucleotides are TGTGCCAGCAGCTTATCGGGACTAGCGGGGGTAGATACGCAGTATTTT.

The chain recombines TRBV6-5 with TRBJ2-2; 11 positions match TRBD1. V lost 7 bases to trimming and J lost 7 bases; unmatched junction nucleotides: 5. The CDR3 is 14 residues long. The germline V gene has CDR1 MNHEY and CDR2 SVGAGI. The CDR3, as DNA: TGTGCCAGCATTGGGGACAGGGGGTTCGGGGAGCTGTTTTTT. It translates to CASIGDRGFGELFF.

The chain has TRBV5-4 and TRBJ2-7, with 9 positions matching TRBD1. The germline gives CDR1 SGHNT, CDR2 YYREEE (reference sequence). The CDR3 is 18 residues long. V lost 4 bases, J lost 2 bases, and 16 bases stayed unmatched. The CDR3 nucleotides are TGTGCCAGCAGCCAACAGACAGGGGGGAGAGCGTGGACCTACGAGCAGTACTTC. This encodes CASSQQTGGRAWTYEQYF.

The V call is TRBV6-5, the J call TRBJ1-1, with D unresolved. Deletions cut 0 bases from V and 0 bases from J, with 8 bases between. Germline CDR1 is MNHEY and CDR2 is SVGAGI. The CDR3 has 15 amino acids. CDR3 amino acids: CASSYSTSVNTEAFF. CDR3 nucleotides: TGTGCCAGCAGTTACTCGACGTCGGTGAACACTGAAGCTTTCTTT.

This clone was seen more than once but under ten times. The V gene is TRBV15, the J gene TRBJ1-1; D remains unclear. CDR3 length: 14 amino acids. Germline lookup yields CDR1 LNHNV and CDR2 YYDKDF (reference sequence). Trimming took 0 bases from V and 0 from J, leaving 5 bases between them. CDR3 sequence (DNA): TGTGCCACCAGCAGAGAACATCTGAACACTGAAGCTTTCTTT. Amino acids: CATSREHLNTEAFF.

This clone was counted once. The chain recombines TRBV29-1 with TRBJ2-1; the D is unclear. CDR1 is SQVTM and CDR2 is ANQGSEA in the germline V gene. V was clipped by 6 bases and J by 7 bases, with 10 bases between them. This CDR3 has 11 residues. CDR3 coding DNA: TGCAGCGTCGTCACTGCGAATGAGCAGTTCTTC. Its protein is CSVVTANEQFF.

The rearrangement joins TRBV27 to TRBJ2-7; 7 bases are a match to TRBD1. Germline V lookup: CDR1 MNHEY, CDR2 SMNVEV (reference sequence). CDR3 size: 15 residues. Unmatched junction bases numbered 14, after V lost 6 bases and J lost 6 bases. The CDR3 DNA sequence: TGTGCCAGCAGCGCTTCAGGGACAGCCAAGACCGAGCAGTACTTC. It yields the protein CASSASGTAKTEQYF.

The genes are TRBV13 and TRBJ1-1; D gene uncertain. The germline gives CDR1 PRHDT, CDR2 FYEKMQ (reference sequence). V lost 0 bases and J lost 0, with 2 bases in between. The CDR3 has 13 amino acids. In DNA form, the CDR3 reads TGTGCCAGCAGCTTAGGCTTGAACACTGAAGCTTTCTTT. Translating gives CASSLGLNTEAFF. Full variable domain (rest looked up from reference TRBV13 and TRBJ1-1): AAGVIQSPRHLIKEKRETATLKCYPIPRHDTVYWYQQGPGQDPQFLISFYEKMQSDKGSIPDRFSAQQFSDYHSELNMSSLELGDSALYFCASSLGLNTEAFFGQGTRLTVV.

V usage is TRBV4-1 and J usage is TRBJ2-7; TRBD1 matches 9 bases. From germline, CDR1 is MGHRA and CDR2 YSYEKL. The CDR3 is 15 amino acids. V trimming: 0 bases; J trimming: 3 bases; junction bases outside the gene matches: 3. In DNA form, the CDR3 reads TGCGCCAGCAGCCAAGACGGGACAGGGTACTACGAGCAGTACTTC. It translates to CASSQDGTGYYEQYF.

V is TRBV5-1 and J is TRBJ2-3; D tentatively reads TRBD1 or TRBD2 (5 bases each). The CDR3 extends over 14 amino acids. From germline, CDR1 is SGHRS and CDR2 YFSETQ. V lost 4 bases, J lost 1 base, and 10 bases lay in between. CDR3 sequence: CASSPGDRTDTQYF. The DNA of the CDR3 is TGCGCCAGCAGCCCCGGGGACCGCACAGATACGCAGTATTTT.

This chain links TRBV7-5 with TRBJ2-1; TRBD2 is taken as the D call from the table, unchecked against the DNA. TRBV7-5 is tagged as a pseudogene. CDR3 length: 18 amino acids. The DNA of the CDR3 is TGTGCCAGAAGCTTATGTTTGCCTAGCGGGGGGGCCACCAATGAGCAGTTCTTC. Translated, it gives CARSLCLPSGGATNEQFF.

The chain couples TRBV5-8 to TRBJ1-5; 9 nucleotides line up with TRBD1. The CDR3 runs 14 residues. The germline V gene encodes CDR1 SGHTS and CDR2 YDEGEE. J gave up 4 bases and V 4 bases, and 3 bases lay outside the gene matches. The CDR3 spells CASSRGTGNQPQHF. CDR3 DNA: TGTGCCAGCAGCCGTGGGACAGGGAATCAGCCCCAGCATTTT.

The gene calls are TRBV7-2 and TRBJ2-1, with D unclear. In germline, CDR1 is SGHTA, CDR2 FQGNSA. V was pared by 5 bases and J by 0 bases, with 14 bases between. This CDR3 is built from 16 residues. The CDR3 here is CASSPRRQSSYNEQFF. Here the CDR3 DNA reads TGTGCCAGCAGCCCCCGTAGGCAAAGCTCCTACAATGAGCAGTTCTTC.

The gene calls are TRBV27 and TRBJ1-1; a weak D match, TRBD1 (6 bases). The CDR3 covers 12 residues. V lost 6 bases to trimming and J lost 4 bases, with 9 bases between them. Germline V gene data show CDR1 as MNHEY and CDR2 as SMNVEV (reference sequence). The CDR3 reads CASRRGGTEAFF. DNA for the CDR3: TGTGCCAGCAGAAGGGGGGGCACTGAAGCTTTCTTT.

The chain carries TRBV7-9 and TRBJ1-1; 7 nucleotides align to TRBD1. From germline, CDR1 is SEHNR and CDR2 FQNEAQ (reference sequence). Trimming took 5 bases from V and 0 from J; bases not matched to a gene: 6. The CDR3 extends over 15 amino acids. CDR3 region: CASSPRGQVNTEAFF. The CDR3 DNA sequence: TGTGCCAGCAGCCCAAGAGGACAGGTGAACACTGAAGCTTTCTTT.

With respect to this clone: The sample carries other DNA sequences with the same CDR3. This rearrangement joins TRBV4-1 to TRBJ1-5; D unclear. From germline, CDR1 is MGHRA and CDR2 YSYEKL. The CDR3 totals 13 residues. The germline V and J ends were trimmed by 1 base and 6 bases, with 7 bases remaining between them. The CDR3 region has the DNA TGCGCCAGCAGCCAAGCCGGAGGTCAGCCCCAGCATTTT. Its protein product is CASSQAGGQPQHF.

The J gene is TRBJ2-1, the V gene TRBV4-1, with a tentative D call TRBD2 (5 bases). The V gene lost 1 base and the J gene lost 0 bases, with 16 bases spanning the gap. CDR3 length: 18 amino acids. The germline CDR1 and CDR2 sequences are MGHRA and YSYEKL. The CDR3 here is CASSQADFLGSSYNEQFF. The CDR3 bases are TGCGCCAGCAGCCAAGCTGATTTTCTAGGGAGCTCCTACAATGAGCAGTTCTTC.

The rearrangement links TRBV30 to TRBJ1-6, with TRBD1 as a possible D gene (5 bases). Trimming removed 7 bases from V and 7 bases from J, with 11 bases in between. The germline V gene has CDR1 GTSNPN and CDR2 SVGIG (reference sequence). This CDR3 comprises 12 residues. CDR3 region: CASRGENSPLHF. Here the CDR3 DNA reads TGTGCCTCCCGGGGGGAGAATTCACCCCTCCACTTT. The full variable domain, with the rest looked up from reference TRBV30 and TRBJ1-6, is SQTIHQWPATLVQPVGSPLSLECTVEGTSNPNLYWYRQAAGRGLQLLFYSVGIGQISSEVPQNLSASRPQDRQFILSSKKLLLSDSGFYLCASRGENSPLHFGNGTRLTVT.

This clone was counted ten times or more. J is TRBJ1-1 and V is TRBV4-2; possibly TRBD1 for D (5 bases). CDR1 and CDR2 (germline): LGHNA, YNFKEQ. The length of the CDR3 is 15 residues. V lost 4 bases to trimming and J lost 0 bases, with 12 bases between them. The CDR3 DNA is TGTGCCAGCAGCCCTTCGGACACTTTGAACACTGAAGCTTTCTTT. Translated, it gives CASSPSDTLNTEAFF.

The chain carries TRBV29-1 and TRBJ2-5; the match to TRBD1 covers 8 bases. The length of the CDR3 is 12 residues. Losses at the gene ends were 6 bases for V and 4 bases for J; bases not matched to a gene: 4. Germline loops: CDR1 SQVTM, CDR2 ANQGSEA. CDR3 loop: CSVGQGLETQYF. CDR3 sequence (DNA): TGCAGCGTCGGACAGGGTCTAGAGACCCAGTACTTC.

This rearrangement joins TRBV28 to TRBJ1-2, with D perhaps TRBD1 (5 bases). V shed 5 bases and J shed 6 bases, with 16 bases lying between them. Germline lookup yields CDR1 MDHEN and CDR2 SYDVKM. The length of the CDR3 is 14 residues. The CDR3 DNA is TGTGCCAGCAGTCGAGGGGATTCCCAGAATGGCTACACCTTC. This codes for CASSRGDSQNGYTF.

The chain carries TRBV6-5 and TRBJ2-3; 10 nucleotides match TRBD1. CDR3 length: 16 residues. Trimming cost V 4 bases and J 6 bases; bases outside gene matches: 10. From germline, CDR1 is MNHEY and CDR2 SVGAGI. CDR3 DNA sequence: TGTGCCAGCAGTTTCGGAACGGGACAGGGGTACGATACGCAGTATTTT. Translated: CASSFGTGQGYDTQYF.

The gene calls are TRBV6-5 and TRBJ2-5; 8 positions match TRBD2. The CDR3 runs 15 residues. J gave up 3 bases and V 6 bases, and 9 bases lay outside the gene matches. CDR1 is MNHEY and CDR2 is SVGAGI in the germline V gene. CDR3 sequence: CASRGFGGAEETQYF. CDR3 DNA: TGTGCCAGCAGGGGCTTCGGGGGGGCCGAAGAGACCCAGTACTTC.

This chain uses TRBV29-1 with TRBJ1-1; no clear D gene. With 4 bases removed from V and 8 bases from J, the gap between germline ends came to 14 bases. The V gene's germline CDR1 is SQVTM and CDR2 ANQGSEA. The CDR3 runs to 12 residues. CDR3 nucleotide sequence: TGCAGCGTTGTCGCAGGAAATAGGGAAGCTTTCTTT. Translated, it gives CSVVAGNREAFF.

The rearrangement links TRBV11-2 to TRBJ1-1, with 9 bases that match TRBD1. The CDR3 totals 18 residues. CDR1 is SGHAT and CDR2 is FQNNGV in the germline V gene. Trimming took 1 base from V and 0 from J; bases not matched to a gene: 9. The CDR3 reads CASSLVLGDRVMNTEAFF. CDR3 in DNA: TGTGCCAGCAGCTTAGTCCTCGGGGACAGGGTTATGAACACTGAAGCTTTCTTT.

This clone was seen once. The chain has TRBV11-2 and TRBJ2-5; 9 bases agree with TRBD2. V shed 1 base and J 2 bases; nucleotides not matched to a gene: 8. The germline V gene encodes CDR1 SGHAT and CDR2 FQNNGV. The length of the CDR3 is 17 residues. In DNA, the CDR3 is TGTGCCAGCAGCTTAGGGGTTAGCGGGGGCCCACAAGAGACCCAGTACTTC. Its protein product is CASSLGVSGGPQETQYF.